This is a list of T cell receptor beta chains from one sample in a study of STAT5B mutations in CD4+ large granular lymphocyte leukemia. The repertoire was sequenced with immunoSEQ multiplex PCR; TCRdb's copy has only in-frame clones and lacks some. This table has about 30,000 clones, just under 80% appearing once. Sample: CD4+ T cells from blood buffy coats. Every receptor here comes from a human donor in good health. Both conserved end residues are part of each CDR3. A D gene is named only where the DNA matches it firmly. Some rows have no size entry. The others give once, few or many, or a class for an expanded clone.

>TRBV6-1|TRBJ2-7|.|.
TGTGCCAGCAGTGAGTTTTACGAGCAGTACTTC
CASSEFYEQYF
>TRBV13|TRBJ2-5|.|.
TGTGCCAGCAGCCCCAGAGGACTCCACCAAGAGACCCAGTACTTC
CASSPRGLHQETQYF
>TRBV2|TRBJ2-5|TRBD2|.
TGTGCCAGCAGTTGGGGACTAGCGGGAGAAGGAGAGACCCAGTACTTC
CASSWGLAGEGETQYF
>TRBV5-1|TRBJ2-3|TRBD1|.
TGCGCCAGCAGCTTAGGGGGCGGGAGCACAGATACGCAGTATTTT
CASSLGGGSTDTQYF
>TRBV6-6|TRBJ1-4|.|.
TGTGCCAGCAGTTACCCGGGTATTGGAGAAAAACTGTTTTTT
CASSYPGIGEKLFF
>TRBV5-1|TRBJ1-1|.|.
TGCGCCAGCAGCCCTACGCCAGGGTTGAACACTGAAGCTTTCTTT
CASSPTPGLNTEAFF
>TRBV7-2|TRBJ1-4|.|.
TGTGCCAGCAGCCTCGGGACGAATGAAAAACTGTTTTTT
CASSLGTNEKLFF
>TRBV14|TRBJ2-5|TRBD2|.
TGTGCCAGCAGCCAAAGACTAGCGGGAGTGACGGAGACCCAGTACTTC
CASSQRLAGVTETQYF
>TRBV28|TRBJ1-5|.|.
TGTGCCAGCAAGGGAGGAAATCAGCCCCAGCATTTT
CASKGGNQPQHF
>TRBV5-6|TRBJ1-1|.|.
TGTGCCAGCAGCTTTGGAGGGTTGAACACTGAAGCTTTCTTT
CASSFGGLNTEAFF
>TRBV5-5|TRBJ1-5|.|.
TGTGCCAGCAGCTGGGAACCGAGGATAAGCAATCAGCCCCAGCATTTT
CASSWEPRISNQPQHF
>TRBV28|TRBJ2-7|.|.
TGTGCCAGCAGACGGTTGGGATACGAGCAGTACTTC
CASRRLGYEQYF
>TRBV7-9|TRBJ1-1|TRBD1|few
TGTGCCAGCAGCTTGGACAGGGACACTGAAGCTTTCTTT
CASSLDRDTEAFF
>TRBV5-6|TRBJ2-1|.|.
TGTGCCAGCAGCTTGGTGGGTGTAACCTACAATGAGCAGTTCTTC
CASSLVGVTYNEQFF
>TRBV6-7|TRBJ2-7|TRBD1|.
TGTGCCAGCCTGTTGGACAGGGGAGGTTACGAGCAGTACTTC
CASLLDRGGYEQYF
>TRBV5-5|TRBJ2-3|.|once
TGTGCCAGCAGCTTTGGTAGCATTACAGATACGCAGTATTTT
CASSFGSITDTQYF
>TRBV2|TRBJ1-3|.|.
TGTGCCAGCAGTGAAGTCGTACGAAGCTCTGGAAACACCATATATTTT
CASSEVVRSSGNTIYF
>TRBV14|TRBJ2-2|.|.
TGTGCCAGTAGGCTCGGGGACGGGGAGCTGTTTTTT
CASRLGDGELFF
>TRBV7-2|TRBJ1-1|.|.
TGTGCCAGCAGCTTTACAATGGGGGACACTGAAGCTTTCTTT
CASSFTMGDTEAFF
>TRBV2|TRBJ1-4|TRBD1|.
TGTGCCAGCAAGCAGGGGGGAATAACTAATGAAAAACTGTTTTTT
CASKQGGITNEKLFF
>TRBV18|TRBJ2-3|.|.
TGTGCCAGCTCACCCCCCGATGGGATCACAGATACGCAGTATTTT
CASSPPDGITDTQYF
>TRBV5-1|TRBJ1-2|.|.
TGCGCCAGCAGCCACACCGACTATGGCTACACCTTC
CASSHTDYGYTF
>TRBV30|TRBJ2-7|TRBD1|.
TGTGCCTGGAGTCGGACAGGGGGCCCCCTTGGGCAGTACTTC
CAWSRTGGPLGQYF
>TRBV2|TRBJ2-1|.|.
TGTGCCAGCAGTCTCGGGGGGCTCTCGGGAAATGAGCAGTTCTTC
CASSLGGLSGNEQFF
>TRBV7-2|TRBJ2-3|.|.
TGTGCCAGCAGCTTAGGGGGATTCACAGATACGCAGTATTTT
CASSLGGFTDTQYF
>TRBV7-2|TRBJ1-6|.|.
TGTGCCAGCAGCGAGCAGGGGTATAATTCACCCCTCCACTTT
CASSEQGYNSPLHF
>TRBV6-1|TRBJ1-2|TRBD1|few
TGTGCCAGCCTTGGGACAGGGGACTATGGCTACACCTTC
CASLGTGDYGYTF
>TRBV4-1|TRBJ2-1|.|.
TGCGCCAGCAGCCAACCCTACTACAATGAGCAGTTCTTC
CASSQPYYNEQFF
>TRBV2|TRBJ2-2|TRBD1|.
TGTGCCAGCAGGCCGGACAGGGGGAACACCGGGGAGCTGTTTTTT
CASRPDRGNTGELFF
>TRBV7-5|TRBJ1-5|.|.
TGTGCCAGAAGCTCTACCGGACACTGCAATCAGCCCCAGCATTTT
CARSSTGHCNQPQHF
>TRBV10-3|TRBJ1-1|.|.
TGTGCCATCAGTGGGGCAGGGCCAGACACTGAAGCTTTCTTT
CAISGAGPDTEAFF
>TRBV7-2|TRBJ2-1|TRBD2|.
TGTGCCAGCAGCCGGGACTACTACAATGAGCAGTTCTTC
CASSRDYYNEQFF
>TRBV29-1|TRBJ1-2|.|.
TGCAGCGTTGATAGACCTCCCGCGACAGACTTAGGTTATGGCTACACCTTC
CSVDRPPATDLGYGYTF
>TRBV18|TRBJ2-6|TRBD1|.
TGTGCCAGCGCATTCGGGACAGGGGCTTCTGGGGCCAACGTCCTGACTTTC
CASAFGTGASGANVLTF
>TRBV9|TRBJ2-3|.|.
TGTGCCAGCAGCGTAGATGCTAGACCAGATACGCAGTATTTT
CASSVDARPDTQYF
>TRBV5-1|TRBJ2-2|TRBD2|.
TGCGCCAGCAGCTTGGCCGGGCTAGCGGGGGGGCACACCGGGGAGCTGTTTTTT
CASSLAGLAGGHTGELFF
>TRBV5-4|TRBJ2-5|TRBD2|.
TGTGCCAGCAGCACCAGCGGGGGGGCCGCGTCGGAGACCCAGTACTTC
CASSTSGGAASETQYF
>TRBV29-1|TRBJ2-3|.|.
TGCAGCGTTTGGCCTCCCCAAAGAACAGATACGCAGTATTTT
CSVWPPQRTDTQYF
>TRBV5-6|TRBJ1-1|.|once
TGTGCCAGCAGCTTATGGACTGAAGCTTTCTTT
CASSLWTEAFF
>TRBV5-4|TRBJ2-7|TRBD2|once
TGTGCCAGCAGCCCTGGGACTAGCGGAACCTACGAGCAGTACTTC
CASSPGTSGTYEQYF
>TRBV6-5|TRBJ2-7|TRBD2|.
TGTGCCAGCACGAGGGGAGGGTACGAGCAGTACTTC
CASTRGGYEQYF
>TRBV19|TRBJ1-4|.|.
TGTGCCAGTAGTATAGCTCGGGGGCTGAAAGAAAAACTGTTTTTT
CASSIARGLKEKLFF
>TRBV5-5|TRBJ2-7|TRBD2|.
TGTGCCAGCAGCTTGGCGGCGTCTAGCGGGATCTACGAGCAGTACTTC
CASSLAASSGIYEQYF
>TRBV2|TRBJ2-7|TRBD2|.
TGTGCCAGCAGTGGGGGGGTTAGCGGGAGCAGCTCCTACGAGCAGTACTTC
CASSGGVSGSSSYEQYF
>TRBV28|TRBJ2-7|.|once
TGTGCCAGCAGCTCTGTCCTCCCCGAGCAGTACTTC
CASSSVLPEQYF
>TRBV5-1|TRBJ2-3|TRBD1|.
TGCGCCAGCAGCCCCCGCGGACAGGCAACAGATACGCAGTATTTT
CASSPRGQATDTQYF
>TRBV2|TRBJ2-3|.|.
TGTGCCAGCGGATGGGGGCAGCGGACCACAGATACGCAGTATTTT
CASGWGQRTTDTQYF
>TRBV6-5|TRBJ1-1|.|few
TGTGCCAGCAGTTACTCCCACACAGGGAACACTGAAGCTTTCTTT
CASSYSHTGNTEAFF
>TRBV2|TRBJ1-3|.|.
TGTGCCAGCAGCCTGTGGGACTTCCACTCTGGAAACACCATATATTTT
CASSLWDFHSGNTIYF
>TRBV10-3|TRBJ2-1|TRBD1|once
TGTGCCATCAGTGCCGGGACAGGGCAAAATGAGCAGTTCTTC
CAISAGTGQNEQFF
>TRBV19|TRBJ2-3|.|few
TGTGCCAGTAGGTCGGTTCTGGGAACAGATACGCAGTATTTT
CASRSVLGTDTQYF
>TRBV5-8|TRBJ1-3|.|once
TGTGCCAGCAACCGGGACACCAGAAACACCATATATTTT
CASNRDTRNTIYF
>TRBV6-1|TRBJ2-2|.|few
TGTGCCAGCTGTCATGGGAGTGGGACCGGGGAGCTGTTTTTT
CASCHGSGTGELFF
>TRBV5-8|TRBJ1-2|TRBD1|.
TGTGCCAGTCAACTGGGACAGGACTATGGCTACACCTTC
CASQLGQDYGYTF
>TRBV11-2|TRBJ2-7|TRBD1|.
TGTGCCAGCAGTCCAATCCGGGACAGCCTTTCCTACGAGCAGTACTTC
CASSPIRDSLSYEQYF
>TRBV18|TRBJ1-2|.|few
TGTGCCAGCTCACCACGCCGAGGGCCAACTAACTATGGCTACACCTTC
CASSPRRGPTNYGYTF
>TRBV9|TRBJ2-3|.|.
TGTGCCAGCAGCGTTACTAGGGGAAGCACAGATACGCAGTATTTT
CASSVTRGSTDTQYF
>TRBV10-3|TRBJ2-7|TRBD2|.
TGTGCCATCAGTGAGGGGAGCGGGAGCGCCTACGAGCAGTACTTC
CAISEGSGSAYEQYF